The clone carrying this T cell receptor (beta chain) was counted many times. The target antigen is unknown. This entry belongs to a study of human T cells and chemical hapten exposure. Study overall: Researchers reported sensitizing a 2 cm by 2 cm upper inner arm skin site with 2% DPC. There were weekly diphenylcyclopropenone doses to the scalp for patients throughout the approximately 25-week study. Study-level points and caveats: Having alopecia, the donors may differ immunologically from healthy people.

TCRdb redid the calling of the RACE reads with MiXCR, one entry per CDR3 protein. Among about 400,000 distinct CDR3 sequences, about 6.9% were seen once, and the ten largest hold roughly 5.4%. V was pared by 2 bases and J by 5 bases, with 14 bases between. This CDR3 spans 15 amino acids. CDR1 is MNHNY and CDR2 is SVGAGI in the germline V gene (reference sequence). Time point reported: patch test 2, 6 weeks after DPC sensitization. This sample's treatment: therapeutic diphenylcyclopropenone sensitization with weekly scalp DPC. Blood, whole and unfractionated, served as the source for total RNA extraction.

The receptor was isolated from a woman aged 18-35 years with alopecia areata. Some clones in this sample may be carry-over from other donors' samples. The rearrangement links TRBV6-6 to TRBJ2-3, with D possibly being TRBD2 (7 bases). The material was whole blood, obtained in connection with sensitization to the hapten diphenylcyclopropenone (DPC). The CDR3 here is CASSYKGGPEDTQYF. The DNA for the CDR3 is TGTGCCAGCAGTTACAAGGGGGGGCCCGAAGATACGCAGTATTTT.